Shown below are 21 T cell receptor beta chains from a single sample sequenced in a study of blood T cell repertoires in COVID-19. The repertoire was sequenced with immunoSEQ multiplex PCR; TCRdb's copy has only in-frame clones and lacks some. The sample contains about 230,000 clones, around 88% of which appear only once. The sequenced sample consisted of PBMCs or T cells enriched from blood (not recorded which). The origin of the receptors is a woman between 40 and 55 years old with acute COVID-19.

V usage is TRBV18 and J usage is TRBJ2-2; possible D gene TRBD1, 5 bases. This CDR3 is 15 amino acids long. Germline CDR1 and CDR2: KGHSH and LQKENI. Trimming shortened V by 3 bases and J by 2 bases, and 10 bases separated the two germline ends. The CDR3 coding sequence is TGTGCCAGCTCACCTCAGGGATCCAACACCGGGGAGCTGTTTTTT. Its protein is CASSPQGSNTGELFF.

CDR3 in amino acids: CASSLNRGWQPQHF. As DNA, the CDR3 is TGTGCCAGCAGTCTAAACAGGGGGTGGCAGCCCCAGCATTTT. The chain carries TRBV28 and TRBJ1-5; the match to TRBD1 covers 8 bases. This CDR3 contains 14 residues. V trimming: 5 bases; J trimming: 7 bases; junction bases outside the gene matches: 7. The germline V gene has CDR1 MDHEN and CDR2 SYDVKM. The whole variable domain, filled in from reference TRBV28 and TRBJ1-5, reads DVKVTQSSRYLVKRTGEKVFLECVQDMDHENMFWYRQDPGLGLRLIYFSYDVKMKEKGDIPEGYSVSREKKERFSLILESASTNQTSMYLCASSLNRGWQPQHFGDGTRLSIL.

The chain combines TRBV7-2 with TRBJ2-5; 7 positions match TRBD2. The V gene's germline CDR1 is SGHTA and CDR2 FQGNSA. The CDR3 runs 14 residues. V gave up 5 bases and J gave up 3 bases; unmatched junction bases: 6. The CDR3 protein is CASSGSAGKETQYF. CDR3 bases: TGTGCCAGCAGCGGATCAGCGGGGAAAGAGACCCAGTACTTC.

This chain joins TRBV21-1 and TRBJ2-7; TRBD1 is the table's D call and was not checked against the DNA. TRBV21-1 is designated a pseudogene. This CDR3 contains 11 residues. Here the CDR3 reads CASSKEGDLLV. CDR3 sequence (DNA): TGTGCCAGCAGCAAAGAGGGGGACCTTTTAGTC.

The sample holds one count of this clone. The CDR3 here is CACTTAGNSPLHF. The CDR3 DNA reads as TGTGCCTGTACGACGGCAGGAAATTCACCCCTCCACTTT. The chain recombines TRBV30 with TRBJ1-6, with D unresolved. V gave up 6 bases and J gave up 7 bases, with 13 bases separating them. Germline-derived CDR1 and CDR2 are GTSNPN and SVGIG (reference sequence). The CDR3 sequence is 13 residues long.

V and J are TRBV6-1 and TRBJ2-1; 9 bases match TRBD2. J gave up 4 bases and V 4 bases, and 2 bases lay outside the gene matches. This CDR3 has 14 residues. Per the germline V gene, CDR1 is MNHNS and CDR2 is SASEGT. The CDR3 DNA follows: TGTGCCAGCAGTGTAGCGGGAGAGTACAATGAGCAGTTCTTC. This translates into CASSVAGEYNEQFF.

The CDR3 DNA reads as TGTGCCTGGAGTGTAAGACGGGATTTAGAAGCTTTCTTT. This codes for CAWSVRRDLEAFF. The chain recombines TRBV30 with TRBJ1-1, with D unclear. CDR3 length: 13 amino acids. V lost 0 bases, J lost 8 bases, and 13 bases lay in between. CDR1 is GTSNPN, CDR2 SVGIG, per germline (reference sequence).

The chain couples TRBV20-1 to TRBJ2-1, with 7 bases identical to TRBD2. The CDR3 totals 11 residues. Germline loops: CDR1 DFQATT, CDR2 SNEGSKA (reference sequence). The CDR3 nucleotides read TGCAGCGGAGGTACTAGCGATGAGCAGTTCTTC. Its translation: CSGGTSDEQFF.

The chain combines TRBV5-6 with TRBJ1-3; 10 nucleotides match TRBD1. The V gene's germline CDR1 is SGHDT and CDR2 YYEEEE. V lost 4 bases to trimming and J lost 3 bases; unmatched junction nucleotides: 13. This CDR3 is built from 18 residues. The CDR3 sequence is CASSKGQGSSFRGNTIYF. The CDR3, as DNA: TGTGCCAGCAGCAAGGGACAGGGGTCTTCTTTTCGTGGAAACACCATATATTTT.

Only one count was recorded for this clone. The chain employs TRBV5-1 and TRBJ1-5; 7 nucleotides match TRBD1. J lost 5 bases, V lost 1 base, and 3 bases had no gene match. The CDR3 runs 14 residues. The germline gives CDR1 SGHRS, CDR2 YFSETQ. The CDR3 nucleotides are TGCGCCAGCAGCTTGACAGGGGTGGATCAGCCCCAGCATTTT. This translates into CASSLTGVDQPQHF.

Comment on this clone: Distinct nucleotide sequences in the sample also encode this CDR3. The chain recombines TRBV19 with TRBJ1-1, with 7 positions matching TRBD1. V was clipped by 4 bases and J by 1 base; unmatched bases: 3. Germline CDR1 and CDR2: LNHDA and SQIVND (reference sequence). The CDR3 spans 14 residues. The CDR3, as DNA: TGTGCCAGTAGTACCAGGACAGGGAACACTGAAGCTTTCTTT. Translating gives CASSTRTGNTEAFF.

The chain carries TRBV11-3 and TRBJ1-2, with 7 bases matching TRBD1. The CDR3 sequence is 17 residues long. V shed 5 bases, J shed 3 bases, and the junction held 15 bases outside the gene matches. Germline lookup yields CDR1 SGHNT and CDR2 YENEEA. This CDR3 is CASSPGSGTALHYGYTF. CDR3 nucleotides: TGTGCCAGCAGCCCCGGGTCTGGGACAGCTCTTCACTATGGCTACACCTTC.

This chain links TRBV19 with TRBJ2-5, with D unresolved. The V end was cut by 5 bases, the J end by 3 bases, with 4 bases between. The CDR3 has 11 amino acids. Germline values: CDR1 LNHDA, CDR2 SQIVND (reference sequence). In DNA, the CDR3 is TGTGCCAGTAGTGTCGAAGAGACCCAGTACTTC. This gives the protein CASSVEETQYF.

In DNA, the CDR3 is TGCGCCAGCAGCCAAGATATGCGGAGCACAGATACGCAGTATTTT. Translated: CASSQDMRSTDTQYF. V usage is TRBV4-3 and J usage is TRBJ2-3; D is uncertain. The germline V gene has CDR1 LGHNA and CDR2 YSLEER. This CDR3 has 15 amino acids. Trimming removed 0 bases from V and 0 bases from J, with 7 bases in between.

The rearrangement joins TRBV30 to TRBJ1-1, with D hard to call. Trimming removed 4 bases from V and 1 base from J, with 10 bases in between. CDR1 is GTSNPN, CDR2 SVGIG, per germline (reference sequence). CDR3 size: 13 residues. CDR3 coding DNA: TGTGCCTGGACGGGCGGGTGGAACACTGAAGCTTTCTTT. Encoded protein: CAWTGGWNTEAFF.

The chain recombines TRBV2 with TRBJ2-1; TRBD1 might be the D (5 bases). Germline lookup yields CDR1 SNHLY and CDR2 FYNNEI. Trimming removed 7 bases from V and 5 bases from J, with 12 bases in between. The CDR3 contains 13 residues. As DNA, the CDR3 is TGTGCCAGCATAGGGGCCCGAGACAATGAGCAGTTCTTC. Translating it yields CASIGARDNEQFF.

CDR3: CASSESGWMDGSYNEQFF. CDR3 nucleotide sequence: TGTGCCAGCAGTGAATCGGGGTGGATGGATGGGTCCTACAATGAGCAGTTCTTC. This rearrangement joins TRBV6-1 to TRBJ2-1; maybe TRBD2 (5 bases). V shed 2 bases and J shed 1 base, with 18 bases lying between them. The CDR3 covers 18 residues. Per the germline V gene, CDR1 is MNHNS and CDR2 is SASEGT.

The V gene is TRBV11-3, the J gene TRBJ1-2; 10 nucleotides align to TRBD1. The trim removed 4 bases at V and 3 bases at J, leaving 8 bases unmatched. Per the germline V gene, CDR1 is SGHNT and CDR2 is YENEEA. The CDR3 sequence is 16 residues long. The CDR3 coding sequence is TGTGCCAGCAGCTCACCGACAGGGGGCTTCGACTATGGCTACACCTTC. Its translation is CASSSPTGGFDYGYTF.

The chain is built from TRBV27 and TRBJ1-1; 7 bases map to TRBD1. This CDR3 spans 16 amino acids. Germline assignment: CDR1 MNHEY and CDR2 SMNVEV (reference sequence). The J segment lost 0 bases and the V segment lost 4 bases, leaving 8 bases of the junction unmatched. CDR3 nucleotide sequence: TGTGCCAGCAGTTCAGGACAGGCCGCCTTGAACACTGAAGCTTTCTTT. Translated: CASSSGQAALNTEAFF.

The sample holds one count of this clone. The chain joins TRBV29-1 to TRBJ2-5; D is possibly TRBD2 (5 bases). The CDR3 contains 13 residues. V was shortened by 7 bases and J by 4 bases, with 16 bases between the two germline ends. CDR1 and CDR2 (germline): SQVTM, ANQGSEA. CDR3 amino acids: CSGGFGVAETQYF. CDR3 nucleotide sequence: TGCAGCGGCGGCTTCGGGGTAGCAGAGACCCAGTACTTC.

The chain has TRBV4-1 and TRBJ1-1; D ambiguous. There are 15 residues in the CDR3. Germline V CDR1 and CDR2: MGHRA, YSYEKL. Trimming took 1 base from V and 2 from J, leaving 11 bases between them. The DNA of the CDR3 is TGCGCCAGCAGCCAAGTATCAGTAATCAACACTGAAGCTTTCTTT. Its protein is CASSQVSVINTEAFF.